This passage covers 25 T cell receptor beta chains from one sample sequenced in a study of tumor-infiltrating lymphocytes in primary liver carcinoma. TCR beta cDNA came from about 0.45 ug total RNA, primed with a constant-region primer. ARM-PCR, slightly modified, supplied the TCR beta libraries through three nested multiplex PCR rounds. Primers for the first two PCR rounds were TRBV1-TRBV30 forward primers and a C-beta reverse primer (roughly 10 cycles per round). TCRdb used MiXCR to reprocess the multiplex PCR reads, holding one entry per CDR3 protein. This table has a few hundred thousand distinct CDR3 sequences, around 50% appearing once. RNA was extracted from whole blood without cell sorting, alongside germline DNA. Material: peripheral blood. These receptors came from a woman aged 25 to 39 with primary liver carcinoma and hepatitis B virus infection.

On this clonotype itself: Possible read error: a much larger clone is one base away. V and J are TRBV29-1 and TRBJ2-7; D is uncertain. The CDR3 has 12 amino acids. The V and J ends lost 4 bases and 0 bases respectively, with 7 bases between them. The germline V gene has CDR1 SQVTM and CDR2 ANQGSEA. The CDR3 DNA sequence: TGCAGCGTTGTACTCTCCTCCTACGAGCAGTACTTC. Encoded protein: CSVVLSSYEQYF.

To note about this clonotype: The junction does not match germline at one end; this may be a read error. The V and J genes are TRBV11-2 and TRBJ2-4; no clear D. This CDR3 is built from 14 residues. Looked up from germline, CDR1 is SGHAT and CDR2 is FQNNGV. The CDR3 region is CASSLGPTANIRHF. The DNA of the CDR3 is TGTGCCAGCAGCTTAGGACCAACGGCAAACATTCGGCACTTC.

Points on this clonotype: Here the CDR3 omits its conserved ending phenylalanine or tryptophan, so a read error is the likely source. The V gene is TRBV6-5, the J gene TRBJ1-1; 7 bases agree with TRBD1. CDR3 size: 13 residues. In germline, CDR1 is MNHEY, CDR2 SVGAGI. J was trimmed by 9 bases and V by 7 bases; bases with no gene match: 11. CDR3 DNA: TGTGCCAGCACCCCGGGACAGATATCTAAAGCTTTCTAT. Its translation: CASTPGQISKAFY.

Note on this clonotype: The junction shows a germline mismatch at one end, possibly a read error. V usage is TRBV14 and J usage is TRBJ2-5; TRBD2 aligns across 9 bases. The CDR3 runs to 19 residues. In germline, CDR1 is SGHDN, CDR2 FVKESK. Written as DNA, the CDR3 is TGTACCAGCAGCCAAGGATTCGTCGGCGGGAGGGCCGGGAAAGAGACCCAGTACTTC. Translating gives CTSSQGFVGGRAGKETQYF.

This clonotype turned up a few times. This chain connects TRBV7-9 to TRBJ2-7, with D uncertain. This CDR3 is built from 14 residues. V was pared by 1 base and J by 6 bases, with 13 bases between. The germline V gene has CDR1 SEHNR and CDR2 FQNEAQ (reference sequence). The CDR3 reads CASSLGGPRGEQYF. The CDR3 bases are TGTGCCAGCAGCTTAGGCGGACCCCGAGGCGAGCAGTACTTC.

As regards this clonotype: A junction boundary mismatches the germline segment, possibly from a read error. The chain uses TRBV11-3 and TRBJ2-3; D remains ambiguous. The CDR3 covers 12 residues. Per the germline V gene, CDR1 is SGHNT and CDR2 is YENEEA. The CDR3 sequence: CASRYSTDTRYF. The CDR3 DNA reads TGTGCCAGCAGGTACTCCACAGATACGCGGTATTTT.

For this clonotype: Mismatch with germline at one junction end may stem from a read error. The chain recombines TRBV6-5 with TRBJ1-1; 7 bases agree with TRBD1. Germline CDR1 is MNHEY and CDR2 is SVGAGI. The CDR3 covers 12 residues. The CDR3 nucleotides are TGTGCCAACAGTTCAGGGGGCACTGAAGCTTTCTTT. Translation gives CANSSGGTEAFF.

Ten or more counts support this clonotype. The chain combines TRBV4-3 with TRBJ2-1, with D possibly matching TRBD2 (5 bases). Germline-derived CDR1 and CDR2 are LGHNA and YSLEER. The CDR3 length is 16 residues. V lost 0 bases to trimming and J lost 6 bases, with 15 bases between them. The CDR3 loop is CASSQDSGIPTNEQFF. DNA for the CDR3: TGCGCCAGCAGCCAAGATTCGGGGATCCCTACCAATGAGCAGTTCTTC.

This clonotype was counted between two and nine times. A single base separates this from a much larger clone, so it may be a read error. The V gene is TRBV11-2, the J gene TRBJ1-3; possible D gene TRBD1, 5 bases. From germline, CDR1 is SGHAT and CDR2 FQNNGV. The CDR3 is 14 amino acids. CDR3 residues: CASSRDYSGNTICF. The CDR3 nucleotides are TGTGCCAGCAGCCGGGACTACTCTGGAAACACCATATGTTTT.

This chain links TRBV12-3 or TRBV12-4 with TRBJ2-4; D possibly uses TRBD1 or TRBD2 (8 bases each). Trimming cost V 1 base and J 4 bases, with 32 bases left between them. The CDR3 loop spans 22 amino acids. CDR3 DNA sequence: TGTGCCAGCAGTTTAGAATTTGTAGCCGGGACAGGCGGACTAGCAGATAAAAACATTCAGTACTTC. This encodes CASSLEFVAGTGGLADKNIQYF.

Ten or more counts support this clonotype. The chain recombines TRBV6-2 or TRBV6-3 with TRBJ1-5, with D perhaps matching TRBD1 (6 bases). CDR1 MNHEY and CDR2 SVGEGT come from the germline V gene. The CDR3 runs 15 residues. V was cut by 3 bases and J by 0 bases, with 9 bases left in between. The DNA for the CDR3 is TGTGCCAGCAGTTATGGGGGGCCTAGCAATCAGCCCCAGCATTTT. Translating gives CASSYGGPSNQPQHF.

To note about this clonotype: A read error may explain this, as a much larger clone is one base away. The chain joins TRBV6-2 or TRBV6-3 to TRBJ1-1, with no clear D. Per the germline V gene, CDR1 is MNHEY and CDR2 is SVGEGT. The CDR3 has 13 amino acids. CDR3 region: CASSQTENTETFF. The CDR3 nucleotides read TGTGCCAGCAGTCAGACGGAGAACACTGAAACTTTCTTT.

Details on this clonotype: The final CDR3 position lacks the conserved phenylalanine or tryptophan, pointing to a likely read error. The chain couples TRBV14 to TRBJ1-6, with D unresolved. The CDR3 runs to 13 residues. CDR1 and CDR2 (germline): SGHDN, FVKESK. In DNA, the CDR3 is TGTGCCAGTAGCCTTCGGCCCGATTCACCCCTCCACTAT. Its translation is CASSLRPDSPLHY.

Details on this clonotype: A much larger clone sits a single nucleotide away, making a read error possible. This rearrangement joins TRBV4-3 to TRBJ2-5, with TRBD1 matching 8 bases. Germline loops: CDR1 LGHNA, CDR2 YSLEER. CDR3 length equals 16 residues. The CDR3 DNA sequence: TGTGCCAGCAGCCAATATCAGGGGGCCCGATGGGAGACCCAGTACTTC. Residues: CASSQYQGARWETQYF.

About this clonotype: An end of the junction does not agree with germline; a read error may underlie this. V gene TRBV5-4 combines with J gene TRBJ2-3; TRBD2 might be the D (5 bases). This CDR3 is built from 14 residues. The germline CDR1 and CDR2 sequences are SGHNT and YYREEE (reference sequence). The chain's CDR3 is CASSPETNTDTRYF. CDR3 sequence (DNA): TGTGCCAGCAGCCCAGAGACTAACACAGATACGCGGTATTTT.

In regard to this clonotype: This clone may be a read error of a much larger clone one base away. J is TRBJ2-1 and V is TRBV29-1, with D perhaps given as TRBD1 or TRBD2 (5 bases each). Per germline, CDR1 SQVTM and CDR2 ANQGSEA. The CDR3 runs to 14 residues. With 7 bases removed from V and 9 bases from J, the gap between germline ends came to 22 bases. The chain's CDR3 is CSGLSGPRGGEQFF. CDR3 bases: TGCAGCGGGCTCAGCGGTCCCCGGGGCGGTGAGCAGTTCTTC.

To note about this clonotype: An end of the junction differs from the germline gene, which may be a read error. The chain links TRBV6-5 to TRBJ2-7, with D possibly matching TRBD1 (6 bases). The CDR3 has 15 amino acids. Germline-derived CDR1 and CDR2 are MNHEY and SVGAGI. The CDR3 DNA is TGTGTCAGCAGTTACAAGGACAGCAACTCCCACGAGCAGTACTTC. Encoded protein: CVSSYKDSNSHEQYF.

Concerning this clonotype: This may be a read error, as it is one base from a much larger clone. The chain uses TRBV12-3 or TRBV12-4 and TRBJ2-1, with a weak D call TRBD2 (5 bases). This CDR3 comprises 12 residues. CDR3 coding DNA: TGTGCCAGCAGTCCCGGAGGTACTGAGCGGTTCTTC. Its translation: CASSPGGTERFF.

This clonotype was seen at least ten times. CDR3 region: CASSSRQGVSPLHF. CDR3 coding DNA: TGTGCCAGCAGCTCTCGACAGGGTGTTTCACCCCTCCACTTT. The chain links TRBV11-3 to TRBJ1-6, with 7 bases fitting TRBD1. The germline V gene encodes CDR1 SGHNT and CDR2 YENEEA. The CDR3 sequence is 14 residues long. V dropped 4 bases and J dropped 9; count of bases not matched to a gene: 6. The full variable domain, in which reference TRBV11-3 and TRBJ1-6 provide the parts outside the CDR3, is EAGVVQSPRYKIIEKKQPVAFWCNPISGHNTLYWYLQNLGQGPELLIRYENEEAVDDSQLPKDRFSAERLKGVDSTLKIQPAELGDSAVYLCASSSRQGVSPLHFGNGTRLTVT.

The rearrangement uses TRBV19 and TRBJ2-7; tentatively, D is TRBD2 (5 bases). Trimming removed 3 bases at V and 6 bases at J, with 9 bases between. The CDR3 is 12 residues long. The germline gives CDR1 LNHDA, CDR2 SQIVND (reference sequence). The CDR3 protein is CASSIRAGEQYF. CDR3 sequence (DNA): TGTGCCAGTAGTATTCGGGCGGGCGAGCAGTACTTC.

The rearrangement uses TRBV5-6 and TRBJ1-6; 7 bases match TRBD1. V lost 10 bases to trimming and J lost 8 bases; unmatched junction nucleotides: 15. The germline CDR1 and CDR2 sequences are SGHDT and YYEEEE. The CDR3 loop spans 15 amino acids. The CDR3 loop reads CAGSSPGTDYSPLHF. DNA of the CDR3: TGTGCCGGTAGCTCACCTGGGACAGATTATTCACCCCTCCACTTT.

A remark on this clonotype: Germline is not matched at one junction end, which may reflect a read error. The chain is built from TRBV11-1 and TRBJ2-1, with 11 bases fitting TRBD2. Germline V gene sequence: CDR1 SGHAT, CDR2 FQDESV (reference sequence). The CDR3 loop spans 15 amino acids. Here the CDR3 reads CTSSATSGSSGGQFF. CDR3 sequence (DNA): TGTACCAGCAGCGCCACTAGCGGGAGTTCGGGTGGGCAGTTCTTC.

Points on this clonotype: A much larger clone differs by one base, so this may be a read error. Because the CDR3 is missing its conserved closing phenylalanine or tryptophan, this is likely a read error. The genes are TRBV6-2 or TRBV6-3 and TRBJ2-7; D remains ambiguous. The V end lost 6 bases, the J end lost 0 bases, and 9 bases lay between the germline ends. This CDR3 has 13 amino acids. CDR1 and CDR2 from the germline V gene are MNHEY and SVGEGT. The CDR3 region has the DNA TGTGCCAGCAGAAAACAGAGCTCCTACGAGCAGTACCTC. It encodes CASRKQSSYEQYL.

There are many counts of this clonotype. This sequence joins TRBV12-3 or TRBV12-4 and TRBJ2-1; 11 bases are a match to TRBD2. V was clipped by 4 bases and J by 0 bases; unmatched bases: 11. This CDR3 spans 19 amino acids. In DNA form, the CDR3 reads TGTGCCAGCAGTTCCCTCCGGACTAGCGGGTTCAGCTCCTACAATGAGCAGTTCTTC. This sequence encodes CASSSLRTSGFSSYNEQFF.

As to this clonotype: Possible read error: a much larger clone is one base away. The chain has TRBV5-6 and TRBJ1-1; 8 bases map to TRBD1. The germline CDR1 and CDR2 sequences are SGHDT and YYEEEE. CDR3 length: 13 amino acids. The DNA of the CDR3 is TGTGCCAGCAACTTGGACAGGGACACTGAAGCTTTCTTT. Its protein product is CASNLDRDTEAFF.